The 23 T cell receptor beta chains below were found in one sample sequenced in a study of blood T cells in healthy people across ages. Through a sample-barcoded 5' primer and a J-beta primer mix, a second PCR was run for 7 to 11 cycles. TCRdb reprocessed the 5' RACE reads with MiXCR, giving one entry per CDR3 protein. The sample has 1.4 million to 1.5 million distinct CDR3 sequences, approximately 38% seen once; the top ten hold 7.9%. The sequenced material came from blood. These receptors came from a woman aged 18-30 years in good health.

Only a few counts were recorded for this clonotype. The chain couples TRBV27 to TRBJ1-6, with unresolved D. The V gene lost 4 bases and the J gene lost 8 bases, with 15 bases spanning the gap. The CDR3 length is 15 residues. The germline V gene encodes CDR1 MNHEY and CDR2 SMNVEV (reference sequence). The CDR3 sequence is CASSYSALVDSPLHF. CDR3 bases: TGTGCCAGCAGTTACTCGGCCCTCGTGGATTCACCCCTCCACTTT.

A word on this clonotype: One base away lies a much larger clone, so this may be a sequencing read error. The CDR3 reads CSDPESNEQYF. The CDR3 DNA follows: TGCAGCGACCCTGAGTCCAATGAGCAGTACTTC. J is TRBJ2-7 and V is TRBV29-1; the D is unclear. Germline V gives CDR1 SQVTM, CDR2 ANQGSEA. The CDR3 is 11 amino acids. The germline V and J ends were trimmed by 7 bases and 7 bases, with 14 bases remaining between them.

The rearrangement joins TRBV28 to TRBJ2-3; D possibly uses TRBD1 or TRBD2 (5 bases each). Germline V gene lookup returns CDR1 MDHEN and CDR2 SYDVKM. The CDR3 extends over 15 amino acids. V was trimmed by 9 bases and J by 1 base, leaving 17 bases between them. The CDR3 protein is CASKTGASGTDTQYF. As DNA, the CDR3 is TGTGCCAGTAAGACCGGGGCGTCTGGCACAGATACGCAGTATTTT.

This chain joins TRBV29-1 and TRBJ1-1; TRBD1 matches at 8 bases. CDR3 size: 14 residues. Germline CDR1 and CDR2: SQVTM and ANQGSEA. The CDR3 nucleotides are TGCGGCACAGGACAGGGTGGCCATGGCACTGAAGCTTTCTTT. Amino acid sequence: CGTGQGGHGTEAFF. The whole variable domain, remainder taken from reference TRBV29-1 and TRBJ1-1, is SAVISQKPSRDICQRGTSLTIQCQVDSQVTMMFWYRQQPGQSLTLIATANQGSEATYESGFVIDKFPISRPNLTFSTLTVSNMSPEDSSIYLCGTGQGGHGTEAFFGQGTRLTVV.

The chain combines TRBV10-3 with TRBJ1-2; no clear D. This CDR3 is built from 15 residues. Germline loops: CDR1 ENHRY, CDR2 SYGVKD. Deletions cut 4 bases from V and 2 bases from J, with 14 bases between. Written as DNA, the CDR3 is TGTGCCATCAGTGCCCGGAGCGGGTTAAACTATGGCTACACCTTC. Amino acids: CAISARSGLNYGYTF.

The rearrangement links TRBV7-9 to TRBJ1-6; tentatively, D is TRBD1 (6 bases). The germline V gene encodes CDR1 SEHNR and CDR2 FQNEAQ (reference sequence). The CDR3 contains 17 residues. Trimming removed 5 bases at V and 6 bases at J, with 20 bases between. CDR3 sequence (DNA): TGTGCCAGCAGCAGTCGACAGGAACCCTATAGTAATTCACCCCTCCACTTT. Translating it yields CASSSRQEPYSNSPLHF.

This clonotype turned up a few times. The gene calls are TRBV5-6 and TRBJ1-1, with D perhaps matching TRBD1 (6 bases). This CDR3 region has 16 residues. Looked up from germline, CDR1 is SGHDT and CDR2 is YYEEEE. Trimming took off 3 bases at V and 0 bases at J, with 15 bases between the two ends. This chain's CDR3 is CASSSPGQPMNTEAFF. CDR3 in DNA: TGTGCCAGCAGCTCGCCTGGACAGCCCATGAACACTGAAGCTTTCTTT.

Here the CDR3 reads CASSPGPSAGGYYEQYF. The CDR3 bases are TGTGCCAGCAGCCCCGGGCCATCAGCGGGAGGGTACTACGAGCAGTACTTC. V gene TRBV7-8 combines with J gene TRBJ2-7, with TRBD2 matching over 10 bases. This CDR3 has 17 amino acids. Germline values: CDR1 SGHVS, CDR2 FQNEAQ. V dropped 5 bases and J dropped 3; count of bases not matched to a gene: 13. The full variable domain, its missing parts supplied by reference TRBV7-8 and TRBJ2-7, is GAGVSQSPRYKVAKRGQDVALRCDPISGHVSLFWYQQALGQGPEFLTYFQNEAQLDKSGLPSDRFFAERPEGSVSTLKIQRTQQEDSAVYLCASSPGPSAGGYYEQYFGPGTRLTVT.

In this sample, this clonotype turned up a few times. The chain links TRBV12-3 or TRBV12-4 to TRBJ2-7; the match to TRBD2 covers 9 bases. Trimming took 7 bases from V and 0 from J; bases not matched to a gene: 4. The CDR3 spans 14 residues. The CDR3 loop is CASTISGSSYEQYF. The CDR3 nucleotides are TGTGCCAGCACCATTAGCGGGAGCTCCTACGAGCAGTACTTC.

This clonotype turned up a few times. This chain uses TRBV9 with TRBJ2-7; 8 nucleotides align to TRBD1. The DNA matches TRBJ2-5 better at its end, which makes the J call doubtful. In germline, CDR1 is SGDLS, CDR2 YYNGEE. This CDR3 is 15 amino acids long. CDR3 region: CASSTRQGIGETQYF. CDR3 DNA sequence: TGTGCCAGCAGCACCCGACAGGGGATCGGAGAGACCCAGTACTTC.

This clonotype came up a few times. The chain links TRBV18 to TRBJ1-4; unclear D gene. Germline V CDR1 and CDR2: KGHSH, LQKENI. The CDR3 contains 15 residues. V was pared by 6 bases and J by 0 bases, with 11 bases between. The CDR3 reads CASSPAGTTNEKLFF. The CDR3 coding sequence is TGTGCCAGCTCTCCCGCGGGGACAACTAATGAAAAACTGTTTTTT.

This chain connects TRBV2 to TRBJ1-5, with 7 nucleotides matching TRBD1. Germline V gene data show CDR1 as SNHLY and CDR2 as FYNNEI. Trimming cost V 6 bases and J 4 bases; bases outside gene matches: 6. The CDR3 is 14 residues long. Written as DNA, the CDR3 is TGTGCCAGCAGCCGAAGCAGGGGGAATCAGCCCCAGCATTTT. Amino acids: CASSRSRGNQPQHF.

V gene TRBV9 combines with J gene TRBJ2-2; D not certain. The germline V and J ends were trimmed by 0 bases and 8 bases, with 14 bases remaining between them. This CDR3 spans 15 amino acids. The germline V gene has CDR1 SGDLS and CDR2 YYNGEE. In nucleotides, the CDR3 is TGTGCCAGCAGCGTAGCGGCGGAGCTCCGGGGGGAGCTGTTTTTT. It specifies CASSVAAELRGELFF.

V and J are TRBV27 and TRBJ2-7; a possible D gene is TRBD2 (6 bases). The CDR3 is 13 residues long. V dropped 6 bases and J dropped 9 bases, with 18 bases sitting between them. CDR1 is MNHEY, CDR2 SMNVEV, per germline (reference sequence). This chain's CDR3 is CASSPGTLPGQYF. The CDR3 nucleotides are TGTGCCAGCAGCCCCGGGACTCTTCCCGGGCAGTACTTC.

This clonotype has more than one count but fewer than ten. This chain joins TRBV4-1 and TRBJ2-5, with D perhaps TRBD1 or TRBD2 (5 bases each). V lost 6 bases and J lost 0, with 20 bases in between. The germline V gene encodes CDR1 MGHRA and CDR2 YSYEKL. This CDR3 contains 17 residues. In DNA form, the CDR3 reads TGCGCCAGCAGTCAGGCGGGTCAGGGCTCCAACCAAGAGACCCAGTACTTC. Encoded protein: CASSQAGQGSNQETQYF.

This chain links TRBV28 with TRBJ2-1; D gene unclear. In germline, CDR1 is MDHEN, CDR2 SYDVKM. Trimming left V 7 bases short and J 8 bases short, with 9 bases between. The CDR3 contains 11 residues. The CDR3 protein is CASTSLDEQFF. The CDR3 nucleotides are TGTGCCAGCACCTCCCTGGATGAGCAGTTCTTC. The complete variable domain, with remaining parts taken from reference TRBV28 and TRBJ2-1, reads DVKVTQSSRYLVKRTGEKVFLECVQDMDHENMFWYRQDPGLGLRLIYFSYDVKMKEKGDIPEGYSVSREKKERFSLILESASTNQTSMYLCASTSLDEQFFGPGTRLTVL.

This clonotype was recorded only once. V and J are TRBV3-1 and TRBJ2-7, with a weak D call TRBD2 (6 bases). Deletions cut 3 bases from V and 6 bases from J, with 12 bases between. This CDR3 contains 13 residues. CDR1 is LGHDT and CDR2 is YNNKEL in the germline V gene (reference sequence). The DNA of the CDR3 is TGTGCCAGCAGCCAGGAGGGAGTTCCCGAGCAGTACTTC. Translation gives CASSQEGVPEQYF.

This clonotype was seen more than once but under ten times. This sequence joins TRBV3-1 and TRBJ2-7; the D is unclear. Trimming cost V 4 bases and J 6 bases, with 16 bases left between them. The germline V gene has CDR1 LGHDT and CDR2 YNNKEL (reference sequence). The CDR3 contains 14 residues. The chain's CDR3 is CASSLDRLAPEQYF. The CDR3 nucleotides read TGTGCCAGCAGCCTGGACCGACTCGCCCCCGAGCAGTACTTC.

This chain connects TRBV20-1 to TRBJ2-5; D gene uncertain. The CDR3 runs to 12 residues. V dropped 3 bases and J dropped 8 bases, with 13 bases sitting between them. Germline lookup yields CDR1 DFQATT and CDR2 SNEGSKA (reference sequence). The CDR3 loop reads CSARFQERTQYF. The DNA of the CDR3 is TGCAGTGCTAGGTTTCAGGAACGCACCCAGTACTTC.

This clonotype has a handful of counts. This chain links TRBV20-1 with TRBJ2-3; perhaps TRBD2 as D (7 bases). This CDR3 has 15 amino acids. Trimming removed 3 bases from V and 2 bases from J, with 15 bases in between. The germline gives CDR1 DFQATT, CDR2 SNEGSKA (reference sequence). Here the CDR3 reads CSASKGGGLTDTQYF. The CDR3 DNA reads as TGCAGTGCTAGTAAGGGCGGGGGCCTCACAGATACGCAGTATTTT.

This clonotype turned up a few times. This chain joins TRBV15 and TRBJ1-1; D gene uncertain. In germline, CDR1 is LNHNV, CDR2 YYDKDF (reference sequence). V gave up 2 bases and J gave up 3 bases, with 13 bases separating them. This CDR3 has 15 amino acids. CDR3 sequence: CATSRPTRNDTEAFF. Written as DNA, the CDR3 is TGTGCCACCAGCAGACCAACCCGAAATGACACTGAAGCTTTCTTT.

This sequence joins TRBV20-1 and TRBJ1-1; 9 nucleotides align to TRBD1. Looked up from germline, CDR1 is DFQATT and CDR2 is SNEGSKA (reference sequence). CDR3 length: 12 amino acids. In DNA, the CDR3 is TGCAGCGAACAGGGGGCGAACACTGAAGCTTTCTTT. It yields the protein CSEQGANTEAFF.

This clonotype turned up a few times. The V and J genes are TRBV6-5 and TRBJ2-2, with TRBD1 matching 8 bases. The CDR3 runs 15 residues. J was trimmed by 7 bases and V by 0 bases; bases with no gene match: 4. Germline-derived CDR1 and CDR2 are MNHEY and SVGAGI. The CDR3 loop reads CASSYSRGQGGELFF. For the CDR3, the DNA is TGTGCCAGCAGTTACTCCCGCGGACAGGGCGGGGAGCTGTTTTTT.